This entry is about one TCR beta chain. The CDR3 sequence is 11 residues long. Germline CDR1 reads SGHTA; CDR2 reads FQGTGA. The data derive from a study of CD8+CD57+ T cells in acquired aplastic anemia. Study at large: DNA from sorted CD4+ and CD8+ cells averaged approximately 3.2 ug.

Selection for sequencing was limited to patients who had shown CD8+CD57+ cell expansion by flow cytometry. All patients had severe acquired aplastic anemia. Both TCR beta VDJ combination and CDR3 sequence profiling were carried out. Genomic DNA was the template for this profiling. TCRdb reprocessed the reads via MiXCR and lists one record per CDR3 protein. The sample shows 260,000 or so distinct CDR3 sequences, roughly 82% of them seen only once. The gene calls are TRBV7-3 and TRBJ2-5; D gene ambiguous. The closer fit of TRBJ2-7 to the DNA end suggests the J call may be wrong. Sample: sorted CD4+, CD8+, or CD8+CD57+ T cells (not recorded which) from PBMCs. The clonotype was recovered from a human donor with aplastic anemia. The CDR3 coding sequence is TGTGCCAGCAGTCGAGAATACGAGCAGTACTTC. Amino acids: CASSREYEQYF.